This T cell receptor (beta chain) is drawn from a study of blood T cell repertoires in COVID-19. Data came from immunoSEQ multiplex PCR; TCRdb stores just in-frame clones and leaves some out. The table includes about 300,000 clones, 87% detected once. CDR3 size: 14 residues. Trimming removed 0 bases at V and 7 bases at J, with 12 bases between. From germline, CDR1 is LGHDT and CDR2 YNNKEL (reference sequence). The chain employs TRBV3-1 (or the pseudogene TRBV3-2) and TRBJ1-2; D is undetermined. The source of this sequence is a woman aged 30 to 39 who had recovered from COVID-19. Specimen: PBMCs or T cells enriched from blood (not recorded which). The CDR3 sequence is CASSQDYPPSGYTF. Written as DNA, the CDR3 is TGTGCCAGCAGCCAAGATTATCCCCCCTCTGGCTACACCTTC.